Listed below are T cell receptor beta chains from one sample, sequenced in a study of blood T cell repertoires in COVID-19. Assay: immunoSEQ multiplex PCR; the TCRdb copy retains only in-frame clones and omits some. The sample has about 140,000 clones, 70% to 90% seen once. The specimen sequenced was PBMCs or T cells enriched from blood (not recorded which). Receptor source: a woman aged 45-60 years with acute COVID-19. Both conserved end residues are trimmed from each CDR3.

V: TRBV20-1
J: TRBJ2-5
CDR3: SASRTSQGETQY

V: TRBV9
J: TRBJ1-2
CDR3: ASSATGDGYT

V: TRBV5-1
J: TRBJ2-3
CDR3: ASRKTAERDTLISSTDTQY

V: TRBV15
J: TRBJ1-4
CDR3: ATSRDRDSEKLF

V: TRBV3-1/TRBV3-2
J: TRBJ2-5
CDR3: ASRPGWETSVQETQY

V: TRBV5-1
J: TRBJ1-3
CDR3: ASTVGGDGNTIY

V: TRBV9
J: TRBJ2-7
CDR3: ASSVALNTYEQY

V: TRBV18
J: TRBJ2-5
CDR3: ASSPGLAELGQETQY

V: TRBV7-8
J: TRBJ1-5
CDR3: ASSLSGTGFSQPQH

V: TRBV10-3
J: TRBJ2-3
CDR3: AVGTSGSTDTQY